This TCR beta chain was captured in a study of blood T cell repertoires in COVID-19. Turning to the study itself: The analysed material was cDNA or gDNA that came from T cells, B-cell-depleted T cells, or PBMCs.

Germline lookup yields CDR1 SGHRS and CDR2 YFSETQ. The CDR3 loop spans 14 amino acids. Trimming took 6 bases from V and 3 from J; bases not matched to a gene: 5. The protocol was immunoSEQ multiplex PCR, while the TCRdb copy is restricted to in-frame clones and leaves out a portion. The table shows some 180,000 clones, with 81% occurring only once. J is TRBJ2-3 and V is TRBV5-1; 9 bases match TRBD1. The sequenced sample consisted of peripheral blood. This sequence was found in an elderly woman with COVID-19, enrolled during active disease. The CDR3 sequence: CASKTGTGTDTQYF. The CDR3 coding sequence is TGCGCCAGCAAGACCGGGACAGGGACAGATACGCAGTATTTT.